The rows below give T cell receptor beta chains drawn from one sample of a study of cytomegalovirus exposure and HLA in healthy donors. Sequenced by immunoSEQ multiplex PCR; TCRdb stores in-frame clones only, minus some. The repertoire holds under 150,000 clones, with approximately 9% as singletons. The sequenced sample consisted of PBMCs. Receptor source: a woman in her 40s in good health and CMV-seropositive. Each CDR3 is given with its conserved first and last residue. D genes are given only for firm matches. Clone size, where shown, is once, few, many, or a class for clones that have expanded.

>-|-|TRBJ1-2|15|TRBV14
TGTGCCAGCAGCCCCCACAGGGACACCGGTCGTGGCTACACCTTC
CASSPHRDTGRGYTF
>-|few|TRBJ1-4|17|TRBV21-1
TGTGCCAGCAGCAACCGATATTCCAGGGGAATTAATGAAAAACTGTTTTTT
CASSNRYSRGINEKLFF
>-|few|TRBJ1-2|16|TRBV27
TGTGCCAGCAGGTACCCCATGGGGGGGGTTAACTATGGCTACACCTTC
CASRYPMGGVNYGYTF
>TRBD2|-|TRBJ2-3|15|TRBV7-2
TGTGCCAGCAGCTTGTACAGCGGGGGGGCAGATACGCAGTATTTT
CASSLYSGGADTQYF
>-|few|TRBJ1-1|15|TRBV5-4
TGTGCCAGCAGCTTACAGGGTAACATGAACACTGAAGCTTTCTTT
CASSLQGNMNTEAFF
>-|few|TRBJ1-2|14|TRBV2
TGTGCCAGCAGTGAAGTGAGAGGAGACTATGGCTACACCTTC
CASSEVRGDYGYTF
>TRBD1|few|TRBJ2-5|13|TRBV2
TGTGCCAGGATTCAGGGGGCTGAAGAGACCCAGTACTTC
CARIQGAEETQYF
>-|-|TRBJ2-3|13|TRBV2
TGTGCCAGCAGTGAAGCGCCGGGGGATACGCAGTATTTT
CASSEAPGDTQYF
>TRBD2|-|TRBJ2-5|13|TRBV18
TGTGCCAGCTCACCGACTAGCGGAGAGACCCAGTACTTC
CASSPTSGETQYF
>-|few|TRBJ1-2|11|TRBV12-1
TGTGCCAGCAGCTTTAATGACAGCCATATCTTC
CASSFNDSHIF
>TRBD1|-|TRBJ1-3|15|TRBV5-4
TGTGCCAGCAGCTTGGCCGGGACAGGGGGAAACACCATATATTTT
CASSLAGTGGNTIYF
>-|once|TRBJ1-1|12|TRBV7-2
TGTGCCAGCAGAAGGACAGACACTGAAGCTTTCTTT
CASRRTDTEAFF
>-|few|TRBJ1-2|15|TRBV5-1
TGCGCCAGCAGCTTGGGACAGGCCGCCTCCTATGGCTACACCTTC
CASSLGQAASYGYTF
>TRBD1|few|TRBJ2-7|13|TRBV7-8
TGTGCCAGCAGCACAGGACAGGCATACGAGAAGTACTTT
CASSTGQAYEKYF
>TRBD2|few|TRBJ2-1|16|TRBV5-1
TGCGCCAGCAGCTTAAGGGGTAGCGGGGGATACAATGAGCAGTTCTTC
CASSLRGSGGYNEQFF
>-|few|TRBJ2-1|13|TRBV5-4
TGTGCCAGCAGCTTGCGGGGGTCGAATGAGCAGTTCTTC
CASSLRGSNEQFF
>TRBD1|-|TRBJ2-7|14|TRBV10-3
TGTGCCATTCGGAGCGAGGGACAGGTCGCACAGCAGTACTTC
CAIRSEGQVAQQYF